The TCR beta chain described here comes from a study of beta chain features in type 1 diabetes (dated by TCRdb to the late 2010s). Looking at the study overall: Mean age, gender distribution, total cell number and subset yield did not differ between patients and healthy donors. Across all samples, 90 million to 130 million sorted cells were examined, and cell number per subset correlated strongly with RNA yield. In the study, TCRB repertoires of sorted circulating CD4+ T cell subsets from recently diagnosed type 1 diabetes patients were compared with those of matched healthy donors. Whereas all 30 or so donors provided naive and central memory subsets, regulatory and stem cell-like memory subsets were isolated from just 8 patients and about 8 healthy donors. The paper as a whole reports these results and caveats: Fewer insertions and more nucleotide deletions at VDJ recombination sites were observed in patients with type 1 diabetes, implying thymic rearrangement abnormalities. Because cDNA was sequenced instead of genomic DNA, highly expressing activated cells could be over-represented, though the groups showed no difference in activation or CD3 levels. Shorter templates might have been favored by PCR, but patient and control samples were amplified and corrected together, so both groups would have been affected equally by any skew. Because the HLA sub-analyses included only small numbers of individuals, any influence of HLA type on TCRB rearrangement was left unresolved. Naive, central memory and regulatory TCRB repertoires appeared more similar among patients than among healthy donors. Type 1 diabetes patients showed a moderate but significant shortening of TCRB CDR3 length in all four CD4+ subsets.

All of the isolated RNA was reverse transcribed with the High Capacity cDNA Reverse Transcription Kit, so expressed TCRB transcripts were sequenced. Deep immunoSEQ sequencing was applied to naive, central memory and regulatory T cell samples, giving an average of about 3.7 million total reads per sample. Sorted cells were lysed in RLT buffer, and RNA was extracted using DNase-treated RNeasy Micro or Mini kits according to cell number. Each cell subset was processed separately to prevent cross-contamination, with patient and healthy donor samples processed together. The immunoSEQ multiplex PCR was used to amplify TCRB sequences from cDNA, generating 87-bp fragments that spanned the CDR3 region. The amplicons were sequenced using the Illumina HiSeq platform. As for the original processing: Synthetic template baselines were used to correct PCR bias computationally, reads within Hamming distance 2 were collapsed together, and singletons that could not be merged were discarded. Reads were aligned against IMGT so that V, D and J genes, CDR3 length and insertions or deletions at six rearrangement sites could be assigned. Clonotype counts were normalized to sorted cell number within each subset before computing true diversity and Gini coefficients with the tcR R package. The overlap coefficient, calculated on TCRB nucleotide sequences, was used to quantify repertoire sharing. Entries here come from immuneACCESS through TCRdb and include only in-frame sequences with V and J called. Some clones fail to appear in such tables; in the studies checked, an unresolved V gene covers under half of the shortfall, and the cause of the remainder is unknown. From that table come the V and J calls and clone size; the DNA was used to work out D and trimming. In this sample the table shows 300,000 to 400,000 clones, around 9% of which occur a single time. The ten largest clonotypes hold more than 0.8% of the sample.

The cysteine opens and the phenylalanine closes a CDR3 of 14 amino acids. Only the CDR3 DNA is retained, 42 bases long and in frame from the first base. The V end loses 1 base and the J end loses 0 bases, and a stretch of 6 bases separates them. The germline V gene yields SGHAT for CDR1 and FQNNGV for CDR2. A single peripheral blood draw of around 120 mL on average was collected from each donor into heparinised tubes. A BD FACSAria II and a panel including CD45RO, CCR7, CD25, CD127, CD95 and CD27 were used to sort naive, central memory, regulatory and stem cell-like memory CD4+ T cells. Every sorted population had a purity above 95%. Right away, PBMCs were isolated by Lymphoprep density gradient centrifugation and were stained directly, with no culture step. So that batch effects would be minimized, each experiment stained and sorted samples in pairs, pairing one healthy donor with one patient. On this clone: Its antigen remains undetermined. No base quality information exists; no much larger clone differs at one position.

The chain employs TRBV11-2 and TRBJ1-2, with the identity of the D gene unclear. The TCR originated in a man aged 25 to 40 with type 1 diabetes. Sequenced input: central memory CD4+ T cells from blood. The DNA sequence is TGTGCCAGCAGCTTAGGCGACACTAACTATGGCTACACCTTC. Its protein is CASSLGDTNYGYTF.